This TCR beta chain was captured by sequencing in a study of identical twins. TCRdb called the 5' RACE reads again in MiXCR, with one record for every CDR3 protein. The sample has hundreds of thousands of distinct CDR3 sequences, roughly 8.6% seen once. This clonotype was recorded at least ten times. The germline V gene encodes CDR1 LNHDA and CDR2 SQIVND (reference sequence). The V end lost 3 bases, the J end lost 6 bases, and 28 bases lay between the germline ends. CDR3 length: 19 residues. Healthy Caucasians provided all donations. The same sample was also studied in work on yellow fever vaccine responses in identical twins.

The sequenced sample was memory (CD45RO+) T cells sorted from blood. The chain employs TRBV19 and TRBJ2-3, with D uncertain. The clonotype was recovered from a woman aged 18-29 years in good health. The CDR3 DNA sequence: TGTGCCAGTAGTATCCTTGGTGGGCACACCTCATGGGGATTGGATACGCAGTATTTT. Its protein is CASSILGGHTSWGLDTQYF.